The TCR beta chain described here comes from a study of blood T cell repertoires in COVID-19. As for the study in general: Samples taken during acute and convalescent COVID-19 were collected in the United States, Italy and Spain. From T cells, B-cell-depleted T cells, or PBMCs came the material, which was cDNA or gDNA.

Germline CDR1 and CDR2: SGHRS and YFSETQ. The CDR3 covers 13 residues. V was trimmed by 2 bases and J by 3 bases, leaving 9 bases between them. Original data processing: Estimation of nucleated cell counts was performed using reference gene primer amplification. Assay: immunoSEQ multiplex PCR; the TCRdb copy retains only in-frame clones and omits some. The V and J calls and the clone size are those of that table, but D and trimming were determined from the DNA. Counted here are just under 250,000 clones, 70% to 90% occurring once; the ten biggest clones make up 2.5% to 3.5%. V is TRBV5-1 and J is TRBJ2-7; a weak D match, TRBD2 (6 bases). Material: peripheral blood. The TCR was taken from a woman aged 25-40 years who had recovered from COVID-19. CDR3 nucleotide sequence: TGCGCCAGCAGCTTACAGGACTACTACGAGCAGTACTTC. Protein: CASSLQDYYEQYF.